A single sample is the source of the 20 T cell receptor beta chains below, sequenced in a study of cytomegalovirus exposure and HLA in healthy donors. The PCR contained 60 Vbeta and 13 Jbeta primers. Only in-frame clones appear in the TCRdb table, and some are missing; sequencing was by immunoSEQ multiplex PCR. The sample holds over 100,000 clones; approximately 60% are singletons and the top ten take 2% to 2.5%. Source material: PBMCs. The receptors here all came from a woman younger than 45 in good health and CMV-seronegative.

The rearrangement uses TRBV19 and TRBJ1-1; 10 bases fit TRBD1. V trimming: 3 bases; J trimming: 4 bases; junction bases outside the gene matches: 5. This CDR3 is built from 15 residues. Germline CDR1 reads LNHDA; CDR2 reads SQIVND (reference sequence). The CDR3 protein is CASSIEGQGGTEAFF. The CDR3, as DNA: TGTGCCAGTAGTATCGAAGGACAGGGGGGCACTGAAGCTTTCTTT.

This clone has a handful of counts. The chain employs TRBV2 and TRBJ2-7, with 8 bases fitting TRBD1. This CDR3 has 14 amino acids. V shed 6 bases, J shed 1 base, and the junction held 5 bases outside the gene matches. CDR1 is SNHLY, CDR2 FYNNEI, per germline. CDR3 DNA sequence: TGTGCCAGCAGGAAGGACAGGGTGTCCTACGAGCAGTACTTC. Its protein is CASRKDRVSYEQYF.

This clone was recorded a few times. V is TRBV6-4 and J is TRBJ2-5; TRBD1 might be the D (5 bases). Germline V gene lookup returns CDR1 MRHNA and CDR2 SNTAGT. The CDR3 contains 14 residues. Trimming removed 8 bases from V and 0 bases from J, with 13 bases in between. The CDR3 spells CASSPSTDQETQYF. As DNA, the CDR3 is TGTGCCAGCTCCCCCTCGACAGACCAAGAGACCCAGTACTTC.

The chain recombines TRBV4-3 with TRBJ1-5, with D perhaps matching TRBD1 (5 bases). V lost 0 bases to trimming and J lost 5 bases, with 11 bases between them. Germline CDR1 LGHNA, CDR2 YSLEER. This CDR3 is built from 15 residues. In nucleotides, the CDR3 is TGCGCCAGCAGCCAAGATTCGGGGGTCGATCAGCCCCAGCATTTT. Its translation: CASSQDSGVDQPQHF.

For the CDR3, the DNA is TGTGCCAGCAGCTACCGAAGGGAGACTGAAGCTTTCTTT. Translated, it gives CASSYRRETEAFF. V usage is TRBV5-4 and J usage is TRBJ1-1; D unclear. The CDR3 spans 13 residues. V was clipped by 3 bases and J by 5 bases, with 11 bases between them. Germline V CDR1 and CDR2: SGHNT, YYREEE (reference sequence).

J is TRBJ2-7 and V is TRBV10-3; D is unclear. Trimming left V 5 bases short and J 0 bases short, with 5 bases between. Germline values: CDR1 ENHRY, CDR2 SYGVKD. CDR3 size: 12 residues. CDR3 protein: CAISPGSYEQYF. The CDR3 DNA reads as TGTGCCATCAGTCCAGGCTCCTACGAGCAGTACTTC.

This clone was counted a few times. The chain joins TRBV6-1 to TRBJ2-1; a weak D match, TRBD1 (6 bases). The CDR3 sequence is 15 residues long. Trimming left V 7 bases short and J 4 bases short, with 17 bases between. Germline V lookup: CDR1 MNHNS, CDR2 SASEGT. CDR3 protein: CASTTANREYNEQFF. CDR3 coding DNA: TGTGCCAGCACTACAGCGAACAGGGAATACAATGAGCAGTTCTTC.

This clone has more than one count but fewer than ten. J is TRBJ2-3 and V is TRBV6-1; 7 positions match TRBD2. CDR1 MNHNS and CDR2 SASEGT come from the germline V gene. The J segment lost 2 bases and the V segment lost 1 base, leaving 3 bases of the junction unmatched. The CDR3 runs 15 residues. Here the CDR3 reads CASSEVAGSTDTQYF. CDR3 sequence (DNA): TGTGCCAGCAGTGAAGTAGCGGGTTCCACAGATACGCAGTATTTT.

The chain carries TRBV18 and TRBJ1-1; 7 bases match TRBD1. This CDR3 has 17 residues. In germline, CDR1 is KGHSH, CDR2 LQKENI. V shed 3 bases and J 1 base; nucleotides not matched to a gene: 11. The DNA of the CDR3 is TGTGCCAGCTCACCCAACCATGGGGGGACAGCGAACACTGAAGCTTTCTTT. It encodes CASSPNHGGTANTEAFF.

There are a few counts of this clone. This chain connects TRBV11-2 to TRBJ2-2; 7 nucleotides agree with TRBD2. Germline V gene data show CDR1 as SGHAT and CDR2 as FQNNGV. The CDR3 is 15 residues long. Unmatched junction bases numbered 8, after V lost 7 bases and J lost 3 bases. The CDR3 coding sequence is TGTGCCAGCAACTCATTAGCGGGCTACACCGGGGAGCTGTTTTTT. It specifies CASNSLAGYTGELFF. The whole variable domain, filled in from reference TRBV11-2 and TRBJ2-2, reads EAGVAQSPRYKIIEKRQSVAFWCNPISGHATLYWYQQILGQGPKLLIQFQNNGVVDDSQLPKDRFSAERLKGVDSTLKIQPAKLEDSAVYLCASNSLAGYTGELFFGEGSRLTVL.

The rearrangement links TRBV14 to TRBJ1-4, with D maybe TRBD1 (5 bases). CDR3 length: 14 amino acids. V was clipped by 5 bases and J by 3 bases, with 10 bases between them. CDR1 and CDR2 from the germline V gene are SGHDN and FVKESK. The CDR3 sequence is CASSFRDSNEKLFF. The CDR3 DNA reads TGTGCCAGCAGCTTCCGGGACTCTAATGAAAAACTGTTTTTT.

CDR3 amino acids: CASSLAQHQLNTEAFF. The CDR3 nucleotides are TGCGCCAGCAGCTTGGCGCAACACCAACTGAACACTGAAGCTTTCTTT. The chain is built from TRBV5-1 and TRBJ1-1; D call uncertain. The length of the CDR3 is 16 residues. V dropped 0 bases and J dropped 0 bases, with 12 bases sitting between them. Germline V gives CDR1 SGHRS, CDR2 YFSETQ.

This clone was observed once. The V and J genes are TRBV29-1 and TRBJ2-6; D gene unclear. This CDR3 has 12 amino acids. V lost 5 bases and J 6 bases, leaving 8 bases between the germline ends. Germline V CDR1 and CDR2: SQVTM, ANQGSEA. CDR3 DNA: TGCAGCGTTCGACACCCGGCCAACGTCCTGACTTTC. Its protein product is CSVRHPANVLTF.

V is TRBV27 and J is TRBJ2-2, with a tentative D call TRBD2 (6 bases). Germline-derived CDR1 and CDR2 are MNHEY and SMNVEV (reference sequence). The CDR3 has 14 amino acids. Between the trimmed V and J ends, which lost 7 bases and 4 bases, there was a span of 13 bases. As DNA, the CDR3 is TGTGCCAGCATTAAAGTCGGGGGCACCGGGGAGCTGTTTTTT. Protein product: CASIKVGGTGELFF.

V usage is TRBV5-4 and J usage is TRBJ2-7; 8 nucleotides agree with TRBD1. J gave up 3 bases and V 0 bases, and 2 bases lay outside the gene matches. The germline V gene encodes CDR1 SGHNT and CDR2 YYREEE (reference sequence). This CDR3 comprises 14 residues. CDR3 nucleotides: TGTGCCAGCAGCTTGGAACAGGGGGTCTACGAGCAGTACTTC. Translating gives CASSLEQGVYEQYF.

The rearrangement joins TRBV28 to TRBJ2-6; 11 bases are shared with TRBD1. This CDR3 has 17 residues. Germline V gives CDR1 MDHEN, CDR2 SYDVKM. V was clipped by 5 bases and J by 1 base; unmatched bases: 4. CDR3 sequence (DNA): TGTGCCAGCAGTAAAGGGGACAGGGGGTCTGGGGCCAACGTCCTGACTTTC. Its translation: CASSKGDRGSGANVLTF.

This chain uses TRBV28 with TRBJ1-2, with D uncertain. Deletions cut 3 bases from V and 3 bases from J, with 14 bases between. The length of the CDR3 is 15 residues. Germline CDR1 is MDHEN and CDR2 is SYDVKM. CDR3 nucleotides: TGTGCCAGCAGTTTGTATCCACGCGGAGACTATGGCTACACCTTC. Translated: CASSLYPRGDYGYTF.

A few counts support this clone. The genes are TRBV2 and TRBJ1-1, with TRBD1 identical over 9 bases. Losses at the gene ends were 7 bases for V and 9 bases for J; bases not matched to a gene: 9. CDR1 SNHLY and CDR2 FYNNEI come from the germline V gene. The CDR3 extends over 13 amino acids. CDR3 bases: TGTGCCAGCATTGACGGGACAGGGTTGAAAGCTTTCTTT. Translating it yields CASIDGTGLKAFF.

This clone appeared once. The chain links TRBV2 to TRBJ2-3; D not certain. Germline V gives CDR1 SNHLY, CDR2 FYNNEI. The CDR3 runs 14 residues. V shed 6 bases and J shed 1 base, with 11 bases lying between them. CDR3 region: CASRRELRTDTQYF. The CDR3 coding sequence is TGTGCCAGCAGGAGAGAGCTACGCACAGATACGCAGTATTTT.

J is TRBJ1-1 and V is TRBV5-1; D is possibly TRBD1 (6 bases). V was clipped by 2 bases and J by 4 bases, with 12 bases between them. Looked up from germline, CDR1 is SGHRS and CDR2 is YFSETQ. The CDR3 consists of 14 residues. CDR3 loop: CASSFTGLATEAFF. The DNA of the CDR3 is TGCGCCAGCAGCTTCACAGGGTTAGCCACTGAAGCTTTCTTT.